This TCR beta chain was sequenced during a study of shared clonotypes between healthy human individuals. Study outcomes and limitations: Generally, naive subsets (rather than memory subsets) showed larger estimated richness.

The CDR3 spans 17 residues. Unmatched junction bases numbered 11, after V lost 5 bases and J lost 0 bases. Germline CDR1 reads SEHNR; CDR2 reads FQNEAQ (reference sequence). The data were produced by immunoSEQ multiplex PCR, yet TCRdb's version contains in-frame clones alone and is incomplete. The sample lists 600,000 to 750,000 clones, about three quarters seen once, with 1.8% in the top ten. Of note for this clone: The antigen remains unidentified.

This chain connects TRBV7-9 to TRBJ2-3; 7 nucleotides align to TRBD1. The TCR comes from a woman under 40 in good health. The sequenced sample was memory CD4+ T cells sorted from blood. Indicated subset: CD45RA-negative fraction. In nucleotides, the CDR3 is TGTGCCAGCAGCCGAAGGGGGTGGGGACAGAGCACAGATACGCAGTATTTT. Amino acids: CASSRRGWGQSTDTQYF.